A selection of T cell receptor beta chains follows, all from one sample in a study of T-cell memory formation after mild COVID-19. Each CDR3 protein gets one entry after TCRdb re-called the 5' RACE reads with MiXCR. The top ten clones hold less than 30% of a sample with some 150,000 distinct CDR3 sequences, roughly 13% of them seen once. The specimen sequenced was PBMCs or a T cell subset sorted from them (not recorded which). The receptors were gathered from an adult woman who had mild COVID-19 (a few samples of this study predate the infection). Cell type and time point are not known. The CDR3 runs from the conserved cysteine through the conserved F or W. D genes are given only for firm matches. Where a row states a size, it is once, few, many or the class of an expanded clone; other rows omit it.

clone_size	cdr3_length	d_call	j_call	v_call	cdr3_nt	cdr3_aa
few	16	NA	TRBJ2-7	TRBV20-1	TGCAGTGCTAGAGATGGCCAAGGGGTTGGTACCTACGAGCAGTACTTC	CSARDGQGVGTYEQYF
many	13	NA	TRBJ2-1	TRBV7-3	TGTGCCAGCAGCTCGGACCCTGGGGATGAGCAGTTCTTC	CASSSDPGDEQFF
few	16	NA	TRBJ2-5	TRBV12-3/TRBV12-4	TGTGCCAGCAGAGCAGGGGCCGGGACGTACCAAGAGACCCAGTACTTC	CASRAGAGTYQETQYF
NA	12	NA	TRBJ2-1	TRBV30	TGTGCCTGGAGTCCGAACTCCAATGAGCAGTTCTTC	CAWSPNSNEQFF
NA	12	NA	TRBJ2-7	TRBV7-9	TGTGCCAGCAGCCCGGACGGCTACGAGCAGTACTTC	CASSPDGYEQYF
NA	16	NA	TRBJ2-3	TRBV7-3	TGTGCCAGCAGCTTAAGGCCGGCAACTAGCACAGATACGCAGTATTTT	CASSLRPATSTDTQYF
NA	15	NA	TRBJ1-2	TRBV12-3/TRBV12-4	TGTGCCAGCACCCTAACGGGGGTGGTCAGCTATGGCTACACCTTC	CASTLTGVVSYGYTF
NA	10	NA	TRBJ1-2	TRBV29-1	TGCAGCGTTGAAAACTATGGCTACACCTTC	CSVENYGYTF
NA	14	NA	TRBJ1-2	TRBV7-9	TGTGCCAGCAGCTTAGTGGAAGCTAACTATGGCTACACCTTC	CASSLVEANYGYTF
NA	11	NA	TRBJ2-7	TRBV6-2/TRBV6-3	TGTGCCAGCAGTTGGGGCCCCGAGCAGTACTTC	CASSWGPEQYF
few	16	TRBD1	TRBJ2-7	TRBV10-3	TGTGCCATCAGTTCTAGTACAGGGGGAGAATCCTACGAGCAGTACTTC	CAISSSTGGESYEQYF
few	18	TRBD2	TRBJ2-2	TRBV10-3	TGTGCCATCAGTGATATCGGACTAGCGGGGGTGAACACCGGGGAGCTGTTTTTT	CAISDIGLAGVNTGELFF
few	18	TRBD2	TRBJ2-3	TRBV24-1	TGTGCCACCAGTGAACCGGGACTAGCGGGAGGTATCACAGATACGCAGTATTTT	CATSEPGLAGGITDTQYF
few	16	NA	TRBJ2-3	TRBV6-6	TGTGCCAGCGGGGGGAAAAGGGGGGCCGGCACAGATACGCAGTATTTT	CASGGKRGAGTDTQYF
NA	15	TRBD1	TRBJ2-2	TRBV6-5	TGTGCCAGCAGTTACATAGGGGGCTACACCGGGGAGCTGTTTTTT	CASSYIGGYTGELFF
few	14	NA	TRBJ2-5	TRBV15	TGTGCCACCAGCAGGTCCGGAGAACAAGAGACCCAGTACTTC	CATSRSGEQETQYF